The 29 T cell receptor beta chains below all came from one sample that was sequenced in a study of shared clonotypes between healthy human individuals. The repertoire was sequenced with immunoSEQ multiplex PCR; TCRdb's copy has only in-frame clones and lacks some. The table shows about 1.1 million clones, with around three quarters occurring only once. The sequenced sample consisted of memory CD4+ T cells from PBMCs. As to subset: CD45RA-negative fraction. The receptors stem from a man aged 18 to 30 in good health. Some clones in this sample may be carry-over from other donors' samples.

This chain joins TRBV5-1 and TRBJ1-2, with a weak D call TRBD1 (5 bases). Germline lookup yields CDR1 SGHRS and CDR2 YFSETQ. Trimming stripped 5 bases from V and 4 bases from J, with 18 bases between. The CDR3 contains 15 residues. DNA for the CDR3: TGCGCCAGCAGGCCTAATTCTCAGGGATTCTATGGCTACACCTTC. Amino acids: CASRPNSQGFYGYTF.

The gene calls are TRBV4-1 and TRBJ1-1; TRBD1 is a possible D gene (5 bases). The CDR3 spans 17 residues. Trimming cost V 0 bases and J 3 bases, with 17 bases left between them. The germline gives CDR1 MGHRA, CDR2 YSYEKL. Here the CDR3 DNA reads TGCGCCAGCAGCCAAGATGGGGGGTGGGGTGCAGACACTGAAGCTTTCTTT. Encoded protein: CASSQDGGWGADTEAFF.

CDR3 region: CASSIGTPNTGELFF. For the CDR3, the DNA is TGCGCCAGCAGCATCGGGACTCCGAACACCGGGGAGCTGTTTTTT. This chain joins TRBV5-1 and TRBJ2-2, with a tentative D call TRBD2 (6 bases). V dropped 4 bases and J dropped 0 bases, with 10 bases sitting between them. CDR3 size: 15 residues. The germline V gene encodes CDR1 SGHRS and CDR2 YFSETQ.

The gene calls are TRBV27 and TRBJ2-7; D ambiguous. The CDR3 consists of 13 residues. V gave up 5 bases and J gave up 4 bases, with 12 bases separating them. The germline V gene has CDR1 MNHEY and CDR2 SMNVEV (reference sequence). CDR3 in DNA: TGTGCCAGCAGTATCGGGCATCTATACGAGCAGTACTTC. Encoded protein: CASSIGHLYEQYF.

This clone was counted a single time. This sequence joins TRBV6-1 and TRBJ2-7; 7 nucleotides agree with TRBD1. Germline CDR1 MNHNS, CDR2 SASEGT. The CDR3 is made up of 12 amino acids. With V trimmed by 10 bases and J by 0 bases, 3 bases remained unmatched. The CDR3 region is CATDRASYEQYF. The CDR3 DNA sequence: TGTGCCACCGACAGGGCCTCCTACGAGCAGTACTTC.

This clone was detected a few times. The rearrangement uses TRBV7-9 and TRBJ2-1; TRBD2 agrees at 10 bases. The J segment lost 0 bases and the V segment lost 4 bases, leaving 12 bases of the junction unmatched. Germline V gives CDR1 SEHNR, CDR2 FQNEAQ (reference sequence). This CDR3 contains 19 residues. The CDR3 here is CASSSYMGSSGSSYNEQFF. DNA for the CDR3: TGTGCCAGCAGCTCATATATGGGATCTAGCGGGAGCTCCTACAATGAGCAGTTCTTC. Supplemented by reference TRBV7-9 and TRBJ2-1, the full variable domain reads DTGVSQNPRHKITKRGQNVTFRCDPISEHNRLYWYRQTLGQGPEFLTYFQNEAQLEKSRLLSDRFSAERPKGSFSTLEIQRTEQGDSAMYLCASSSYMGSSGSSYNEQFFGPGTRLTVL.

This chain uses TRBV29-1 with TRBJ1-1, with unresolved D. Germline lookup yields CDR1 SQVTM and CDR2 ANQGSEA. V lost 7 bases, J lost 1 base, and 16 bases lay in between. The CDR3 runs 14 residues. The CDR3: CSAREGGGNTEAFF. The CDR3 coding sequence is TGCAGCGCCCGGGAGGGAGGAGGGAACACTGAAGCTTTCTTT. The variable domain in full, with the rest retrieved from reference TRBV29-1 and TRBJ1-1, is SAVISQKPSRDICQRGTSLTIQCQVDSQVTMMFWYRQQPGQSLTLIATANQGSEATYESGFVIDKFPISRPNLTFSTLTVSNMSPEDSSIYLCSAREGGGNTEAFFGQGTRLTVV.

This clone was picked up a small number of times. This sequence joins TRBV6-1 and TRBJ1-3; weak D call: TRBD1 (6 bases). The V gene lost 7 bases and the J gene lost 2 bases, with 12 bases spanning the gap. CDR1 and CDR2 (germline): MNHNS, SASEGT. The CDR3 is made up of 14 amino acids. The CDR3 region is CASNEGGAGNTIYF. The CDR3, as DNA: TGTGCCAGCAACGAGGGGGGGGCTGGAAACACCATATATTTT.

The chain combines TRBV15 with TRBJ2-7, with 12 positions matching TRBD1. V gave up 0 bases and J gave up 6 bases; unmatched junction bases: 6. The CDR3 sequence is 16 residues long. Germline-derived CDR1 and CDR2 are LNHNV and YYDKDF (reference sequence). CDR3 sequence: CATSRDRGTGGVEQYF. The CDR3 DNA reads as TGTGCCACCAGCAGAGATCGGGGGACAGGGGGCGTCGAGCAGTACTTC.

The table lists this clone with many counts. The rearrangement joins TRBV7-2 to TRBJ2-5; TRBD2 is a possible D gene (6 bases). This CDR3 comprises 14 residues. Germline loops: CDR1 SGHTA, CDR2 FQGNSA. With 3 bases removed from V and 4 bases from J, the gap between germline ends came to 12 bases. CDR3: CASSLTREIETQYF. The CDR3 DNA reads TGTGCCAGCAGCTTGACTCGGGAGATAGAGACCCAGTACTTC.

The chain joins TRBV7-3 to TRBJ2-6, with D possibly TRBD2 on 7 matching bases. Looked up from germline, CDR1 is SGHTA and CDR2 is FQGTGA. There are 16 residues in the CDR3. With 5 bases removed from V and 3 bases from J, the gap between germline ends came to 14 bases. This chain's CDR3 is CASSPAGGRGANVLTF. The CDR3 DNA reads as TGTGCCAGCAGCCCCGCCGGGGGGCGTGGGGCCAACGTCCTGACTTTC.

The rearrangement uses TRBV18 and TRBJ1-1; TRBD1 aligns across 8 bases. CDR1 and CDR2 from the germline V gene are KGHSH and LQKENI. Unmatched junction bases numbered 5, after V lost 4 bases and J lost 4 bases. The CDR3 is made up of 14 amino acids. As DNA, the CDR3 is TGTGCCAGCTCACACTGGGACAGGACCACTGAAGCTTTCTTT. Translated, it gives CASSHWDRTTEAFF. The full variable domain, with the rest looked up from reference TRBV18 and TRBJ1-1, is NAGVMQNPRHLVRRRGQEARLRCSPMKGHSHVYWYRQLPEEGLKFMVYLQKENIIDESGMPKERFSAEFPKEGPSILRIQQVVRGDSAAYFCASSHWDRTTEAFFGQGTRLTVV.

This sequence joins TRBV2 and TRBJ2-3; D is perhaps TRBD1 or TRBD2 (7 bases each). Germline V gives CDR1 SNHLY, CDR2 FYNNEI. The germline V and J ends were trimmed by 5 bases and 6 bases, with 18 bases remaining between them. This CDR3 has 15 amino acids. CDR3 residues: CASSISSGRGDTQYF. CDR3 DNA sequence: TGTGCCAGCAGTATCTCTAGCGGCAGGGGGGATACGCAGTATTTT.

V is TRBV19 and J is TRBJ1-2; TRBD1 is a possible D gene (5 bases). This CDR3 is built from 13 residues. V dropped 4 bases and J dropped 6 bases, with 12 bases sitting between them. CDR1 is LNHDA, CDR2 SQIVND, per germline (reference sequence). CDR3: CASSTQGWNGYTF. In nucleotides, the CDR3 is TGTGCCAGTAGTACCCAGGGTTGGAATGGCTACACCTTC.

This rearrangement joins TRBV19 to TRBJ1-2; the match to TRBD1 covers 8 bases. The CDR3 extends over 15 amino acids. The germline V gene encodes CDR1 LNHDA and CDR2 SQIVND (reference sequence). The trim removed 6 bases at V and 3 bases at J, leaving 9 bases unmatched. The CDR3 is CASRLREQGDYGYTF. CDR3 DNA sequence: TGTGCCAGTAGACTACGGGAACAGGGGGACTATGGCTACACCTTC.

This clone was recorded a few times. The chain has TRBV29-1 and TRBJ1-2; 12 bases are a match to TRBD1. The CDR3 is 12 amino acids. The germline gives CDR1 SQVTM, CDR2 ANQGSEA. Germline trimming cut 6 bases from V and 8 bases from J; bases unmatched to any gene: 4. CDR3 sequence (DNA): TGCAGCGTGGGACAGGGGGCTTGGGGCTACACCTTC. It specifies CSVGQGAWGYTF.

This chain links TRBV19 with TRBJ1-1, with D possibly matching TRBD1 (5 bases). V lost 7 bases and J lost 1, with 16 bases in between. This CDR3 region has 15 residues. The germline V gene encodes CDR1 LNHDA and CDR2 SQIVND (reference sequence). In DNA form, the CDR3 reads TGTGCCAGTATCAACGGGGGGGTCGAGAACACTGAAGCTTTCTTT. Its translation: CASINGGVENTEAFF. The full variable domain, rest sourced from reference TRBV19 and TRBJ1-1, is DGGITQSPKYLFRKEGQNVTLSCEQNLNHDAMYWYRQDPGQGLRLIYYSQIVNDFQKGDIAEGYSVSREKKESFPLTVTSAQKNPTAFYLCASINGGVENTEAFFGQGTRLTVV.

This clone was picked up one time. This chain connects TRBV6-1 to TRBJ1-5; D is uncertain. V was shortened by 1 base and J by 5 bases, with 6 bases between the two germline ends. CDR3 length equals 13 residues. CDR1 and CDR2 from the germline V gene are MNHNS and SASEGT. The CDR3 sequence: CASSEGWDQPQHF. The DNA for the CDR3 is TGTGCCAGCAGTGAAGGGTGGGATCAGCCCCAGCATTTT.

This sequence joins TRBV5-4 and TRBJ2-1; 12 bases match TRBD2. J gave up 8 bases and V 3 bases, and 9 bases lay outside the gene matches. CDR3 length: 16 residues. The germline CDR1 and CDR2 sequences are SGHNT and YYREEE (reference sequence). CDR3 nucleotide sequence: TGTGCCAGCAGCTACGGCGGACTAGCGGGATTTCATGAGCAGTTCTTC. This gives the protein CASSYGGLAGFHEQFF. Filled out from reference TRBV5-4 and TRBJ2-1, the complete variable domain reads ETGVTQSPTHLIKTRGQQVTLRCSSQSGHNTVSWYQQALGQGPQFIFQYYREEENGRGNFPPRFSGLQFPNYSSELNVNALELDDSALYLCASSYGGLAGFHEQFFGPGTRLTVL.

V gene TRBV11-1 combines with J gene TRBJ2-3, with D possibly TRBD2 on 5 matching bases. The germline CDR1 and CDR2 sequences are SGHAT and FQDESV (reference sequence). The ends were cut back, 1 base at V and 3 bases at J, with 5 bases in the middle. This CDR3 has 13 residues. The CDR3 coding sequence is TGTGCCAGCAGCTTAGGCGGGACAGATACGCAGTATTTT. Residues: CASSLGGTDTQYF.

V and J are TRBV6-1 and TRBJ1-2; no clear D. The CDR3 loop spans 15 amino acids. V gave up 4 bases and J gave up 2 bases, with 14 bases separating them. From germline, CDR1 is MNHNS and CDR2 SASEGT. CDR3: CASSVGNYGNYGYTF. For the CDR3, the DNA is TGTGCCAGCAGTGTCGGAAACTATGGGAACTATGGCTACACCTTC.

As regards this clone: The same CDR3 also results from other DNA sequences found in this sample. The rearrangement links TRBV4-2 to TRBJ2-7, with 9 bases fitting TRBD1. The J segment lost 7 bases and the V segment lost 3 bases, leaving 10 bases of the junction unmatched. The germline V gene has CDR1 LGHNA and CDR2 YNFKEQ. The CDR3 length is 15 residues. The CDR3, as DNA: TGTGCCAGCAGCCAGGGCGGGGGACAGGGTCGTGAGCAGTACTTC. Amino acids: CASSQGGGQGREQYF.

The V and J genes are TRBV6-1 and TRBJ1-4, with D unclear. The CDR3 has 12 residues. V was pared by 2 bases and J by 11 bases, with 9 bases between. Germline CDR1 and CDR2: MNHNS and SASEGT. CDR3 residues: CASSEFLGKLFF. The CDR3 nucleotides read TGTGCCAGCAGTGAATTCTTGGGGAAACTGTTTTTT.

The V call is TRBV10-3, the J call TRBJ2-3; the match to TRBD2 covers 7 bases. The germline V gene has CDR1 ENHRY and CDR2 SYGVKD. The trim removed 0 bases at V and 5 bases at J, leaving 20 bases unmatched. The CDR3 runs 20 residues. The CDR3, as DNA: TGTGCCATCAGTGAGTCGATTCCCAGCGAGATGCGGGAGCCTGGAGATACGCAGTATTTT. It encodes CAISESIPSEMREPGDTQYF.

This chain uses TRBV5-8 with TRBJ2-3, with 10 bases identical to TRBD2. This CDR3 is built from 17 residues. CDR1 and CDR2 from the germline V gene are SGHTS and YDEGEE. After removal of 3 bases from V and 4 bases from J, the junction contained 11 bases not matched to a gene. This chain's CDR3 is CASSSLRSGRAPDTQYF. CDR3 coding DNA: TGTGCCAGCAGCTCGCTTAGGAGCGGGAGGGCCCCAGATACGCAGTATTTT. The complete variable domain, with remaining parts taken from reference TRBV5-8 and TRBJ2-3, reads EAGVTQSPTHLIKTRGQQATLRCSPISGHTSVYWYQQALGLGLQFLLWYDEGEERNRGNFPPRFSGRQFPNYSSELNVNALELEDSALYLCASSSLRSGRAPDTQYFGPGTRLTVL.

This rearrangement joins TRBV6-1 to TRBJ1-5; 9 bases match TRBD1. The CDR3 loop spans 16 amino acids. V was pared by 2 bases and J by 5 bases, with 7 bases of the junction left unmatched. Germline CDR1 MNHNS, CDR2 SASEGT. CDR3 bases: TGTGCCAGCAGTGAAACGGGACAGGGAACCTATCAGCCCCAGCATTTT. Translated, it gives CASSETGQGTYQPQHF.

The rearrangement uses TRBV19 and TRBJ1-1; 9 bases agree with TRBD1. The J segment lost 10 bases and the V segment lost 4 bases, leaving 4 bases of the junction unmatched. Germline V gene sequence: CDR1 LNHDA, CDR2 SQIVND (reference sequence). There are 12 residues in the CDR3. CDR3 loop: CASSTMDRGAFF. The CDR3 DNA sequence: TGTGCCAGTAGTACCATGGACAGGGGAGCTTTCTTT.

The CDR3 loop reads CASSPWGLAGPGEQYF. The DNA of the CDR3 is TGTGCCAGCAGCCCCTGGGGACTAGCGGGACCGGGGGAGCAGTACTTC. The V and J genes are TRBV7-9 and TRBJ2-7; 13 nucleotides align to TRBD2. Germline trimming cut 5 bases from V and 7 bases from J; bases unmatched to any gene: 11. In germline, CDR1 is SEHNR, CDR2 FQNEAQ (reference sequence). There are 16 residues in the CDR3.

The rearrangement joins TRBV2 to TRBJ1-6, with D tentatively TRBD1 (5 bases). The CDR3 is 13 amino acids. V was cut by 6 bases and J by 5 bases, with 8 bases left in between. The germline CDR1 and CDR2 sequences are SNHLY and FYNNEI. The CDR3, as DNA: TGTGCCAGCAGACAGGCCAATAATTCACCCCTCCACTTT. Residues: CASRQANNSPLHF.